The source of this T cell receptor (beta chain) is a study of blood T cell repertoires in COVID-19. The CDR3 covers 15 residues. Germline CDR1 is SGHRS and CDR2 is YFSETQ. Losses at the gene ends were 3 bases for V and 0 bases for J; bases not matched to a gene: 5. Libraries were prepared by immunoSEQ multiplex PCR; TCRdb keeps only in-frame clonotypes and omits some of them. This table has over 75,000 clones, roughly 84% appearing once. Sequencing was performed on peripheral blood. The chain uses TRBV5-1 and TRBJ1-1, with 7 bases matching TRBD1. This TCR came from a woman aged 80 or over with acute or convalescent COVID-19. This CDR3 is CASSYLRGMNTEAFF. In nucleotides, the CDR3 is TGCGCCAGCAGCTACCTCAGGGGGATGAACACTGAAGCTTTCTTT.